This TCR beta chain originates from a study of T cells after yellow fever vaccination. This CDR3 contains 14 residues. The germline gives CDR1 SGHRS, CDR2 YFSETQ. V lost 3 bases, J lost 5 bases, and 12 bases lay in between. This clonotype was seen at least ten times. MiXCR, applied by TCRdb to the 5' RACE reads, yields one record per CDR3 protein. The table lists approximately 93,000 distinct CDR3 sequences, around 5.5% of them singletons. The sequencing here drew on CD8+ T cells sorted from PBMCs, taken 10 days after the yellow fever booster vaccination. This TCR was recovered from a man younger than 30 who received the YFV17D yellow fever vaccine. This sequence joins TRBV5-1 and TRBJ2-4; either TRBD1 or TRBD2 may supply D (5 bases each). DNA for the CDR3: TGCGCCAGCAGCTGGGGGAAAATCCAAAACATTCAGTACTTC. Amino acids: CASSWGKIQNIQYF.